This T cell receptor (beta chain) comes out of a study of shared T cell receptors in the human thymus. Data came from immunoSEQ multiplex PCR; TCRdb stores just in-frame clones and leaves some out. The sample consists of under 700,000 clones, about four fifths of them appearing once. Losses at the gene ends were 5 bases for V and 6 bases for J; bases not matched to a gene: 18. Germline loops: CDR1 SGDLS, CDR2 YYNGEE. The CDR3 extends over 19 amino acids. These data are also associated with another study on human thymus T cells. This second study notes: It was healthy Finnish infants having corrective surgery for congenital heart defects who were the donors. It looked as if thymic and blood repertoires used V and J genes in a biased way. Reports from related research described highly overlapping thymic repertoires among unrelated individuals.

Sample: thymocytes. This clonotype was sampled from a boy less than two years old with a congenital heart defect. The V call is TRBV9, the J call TRBJ2-1; 12 nucleotides match TRBD2. CDR3 DNA sequence: TGTGCCAGCAGGGCGGGACAGGGCTCTAGCGGGAGGGGGATCAATGAGCAGTTCTTC. Translating gives CASRAGQGSSGRGINEQFF.